This T cell receptor (beta chain) originates from a study of response to subunit inactivated influenza vaccine. TCRdb redid the calling of the RT-PCR reads with MiXCR, one entry per CDR3 protein. The sample carries about 540,000 distinct CDR3 sequences, roughly 25% recorded once. In addition, the sample was reused for a study of T cells expressing NK-cell markers. That work contributes: UMIs accompanied the 5'RACE template switching by which TCR beta cDNA was made. TCR beta repertoires came from sorted CD3+CD56+NKG2C+, CD3+CD56+NKG2C- and CD3+CD56-NKG2C+ T cells. Of CD8+ T cells, about 1.0-8% belonged to dominant NKG2C+ clonotypes in 5 to 7 donors.

This receptor was identified in a man aged 45 to 65 who received an inactivated influenza vaccine. This material consisted of CD4+ T cells sorted from PBMCs, taken 11 to 12 days after vaccination.

CDR3 coding DNA: TGTGCCAGCAGCTTCCCCGTAAGGGCCAACGTCCTGACTTTC. Translation: CASSFPVRANVLTF. The V and J genes are TRBV11-2 and TRBJ2-6; D remains ambiguous. Between the trimmed V and J ends, which lost 3 bases and 5 bases, there was a span of 8 bases. In germline, CDR1 is SGHAT, CDR2 FQNNGV. This CDR3 region has 14 residues.